Following are 31 T cell receptor beta chains from one sample sequenced in a study of tumor and adjacent non-tumor tissue in lung cancer. A modified ARM-PCR protocol with three rounds of nested PCR amplified TCRbeta. Using its own MiXCR run on the multiplex PCR reads, TCRdb lists one record per CDR3 protein. The sample lists tens of thousands of distinct CDR3 sequences; about four fifths were seen once. No cell sorting was done before RNA was extracted from the tissue. More than 3 cm separated this lung sample from the edge of the tumor. Sequencing used distant non-tumor lung tissue. These receptors all come from a man aged 55 to 69 with non-small cell lung cancer.

Notes on this clonotype: Mismatch with germline at one junction end may stem from a read error. The chain carries TRBV6-1 and TRBJ1-1; D gene uncertain. The length of the CDR3 is 14 residues. Germline CDR1 and CDR2: MNHNS and SASEGT. CDR3 nucleotides: TGTGCCAGCAGTGAAGACGTGGGCGACACTGAAGTTTTCTTT. Amino acids: CASSEDVGDTEVFF.

This clonotype showed up just once. One end of the junction varies from germline; a read error may be responsible. The chain joins TRBV11-2 to TRBJ1-6; weak D call: TRBD1 (6 bases). The CDR3 runs 15 residues. The germline V gene has CDR1 SGHAT and CDR2 FQNNGV. CDR3 bases: TGTGACAGCAGCTTAGGAGGGGACAATATTTCACTCCTCCACTTT. Its translation: CDSSLGGDNISLLHF.

As regards this clonotype: Germline is not matched at one junction end, which may reflect a read error. The chain recombines TRBV11-1 with TRBJ2-1; TRBD2 is a possible D gene (6 bases). CDR1 is SGHAT, CDR2 FQDESV, per germline (reference sequence). The CDR3 spans 15 residues. The CDR3 nucleotides are TGTGCCAGCAGCCTCTTGGGAGGTTATCTGAATGAGCAATTCTTC. It encodes CASSLLGGYLNEQFF. The full variable domain, with the rest looked up from reference TRBV11-1 and TRBJ2-1, is EAEVAQSPRYKITEKSQAVAFWCDPISGHATLYWYRQILGQGPELLVQFQDESVVDDSQLPKDRFSAERLKGVDSTLKIQPAELGDSAMYLCASSLLGGYLNEQFFGPGTRLTVL.

CDR3 sequence reads: CSATSLTYEQYF. CDR3 in DNA: TGCAGTGCTACTTCGCTCACCTACGAGCAGTACTTC. V usage is TRBV20-1 and J usage is TRBJ2-7; unclear D gene. The CDR3 has 12 residues. Trimming shortened V by 4 bases and J by 2 bases, and 9 bases separated the two germline ends. Germline lookup yields CDR1 DFQATT and CDR2 SNEGSKA (reference sequence).

A note on this clonotype: The junction differs from germline at one of its ends, possibly a read error. The rearrangement joins TRBV4-3 to TRBJ2-6; D is uncertain. Germline V gene data show CDR1 as LGHNA and CDR2 as YSLEER. This CDR3 comprises 16 residues. In DNA form, the CDR3 reads TGCGCGAGCAGACAAGAGGCGGTGTCTGGGCCCAACGTCCTGACTTTC. It yields the protein CASRQEAVSGPNVLTF.

Concerning this clonotype itself: A read error may be the cause here, since a much bigger clone is one base away. The V gene is TRBV7-4, the J gene TRBJ2-7, with D maybe TRBD1 (5 bases). The CDR3 runs to 13 residues. From germline, CDR1 is SGHVT and CDR2 SQSDAQ. The CDR3 sequence: CVSSLDRYYEQYF. In nucleotides, the CDR3 is TGTGTCAGCAGCTTAGACAGATACTACGAGCAGTACTTC.

This clonotype appeared many times. The chain couples TRBV6-1 to TRBJ1-4, with no clear D. The germline V gene encodes CDR1 MNHNS and CDR2 SASEGT. The CDR3 covers 14 residues. V was shortened by 5 bases and J by 2 bases, with 9 bases between the two germline ends. The CDR3 spells CASSWQDTNEKLFF. CDR3 coding DNA: TGTGCCAGCAGTTGGCAGGATACTAATGAAAAACTGTTTTTT.

A note on this clonotype: The junction does not match germline at one end; this may be a read error. V usage is TRBV11-2 and J usage is TRBJ2-6; tentatively, D is TRBD2 (5 bases). From germline, CDR1 is SGHAT and CDR2 FQNNGV. This CDR3 has 14 residues. As DNA, the CDR3 is TGTGTCAGCAGTCCTATCTCGAGGGCCAACGTCCTGACCTTC. This codes for CVSSPISRANVLTF.

Points on this clonotype: A read error may account for a junction end that differs from germline. This chain joins TRBV6-1 and TRBJ1-4; no definite D call. CDR1 is MNHNS and CDR2 is SASEGT in the germline V gene. The CDR3 has 20 amino acids. The CDR3, as DNA: TGTGTCAGCAGTGAATTTACTTCTTTCGGGGTCTCGGCAACAAATGAAAAACTGTTTTTT. This encodes CVSSEFTSFGVSATNEKLFF.

This CDR3 is CASSSVPTSMNTGVFF. CDR3 sequence (DNA): TGCGCCAGCAGCAGTGTCCCTACCTCTATGAACACTGGAGTTTTCTTT. The gene calls are TRBV4-1 and TRBJ1-1; no reliable D call. Trimming pared 5 bases from V and 13 bases from J, leaving 29 bases between. CDR1 and CDR2 (germline): MGHRA, YSYEKL. The CDR3 extends over 16 amino acids.

The genes are TRBV11-3 and TRBJ2-1; D not resolved. This CDR3 comprises 16 residues. Trimming left V 7 bases short and J 0 bases short, with 16 bases between. In germline, CDR1 is SGHNT, CDR2 YENEEA. CDR3 DNA: TGTGCCAGCATCCCCGCCCGGCGTAGCTCCTACAATGAGCAGTTCTTC. The encoded protein is CASIPARRSSYNEQFF.

This clonotype was seen ten or more times. The genes are TRBV10-1 and TRBJ2-1; 8 nucleotides agree with TRBD1. This CDR3 has 13 residues. The V gene's germline CDR1 is WNHNN and CDR2 SYGVQD (reference sequence). The J segment lost 7 bases and the V segment lost 8 bases, leaving 7 bases of the junction unmatched. CDR3 sequence: CASGTGDWNEQFF. In DNA form, the CDR3 reads TGCGCCAGCGGGACAGGTGATTGGAATGAGCAGTTCTTC.

A word on this clonotype: The CDR3 ends on some other residue instead of the conserved phenylalanine or tryptophan, so this is likely a read error. This sequence joins TRBV4-1 and TRBJ2-2, with D unclear. CDR3 length equals 13 residues. Germline CDR1 reads MGHRA; CDR2 reads YSYEKL. Trimming left V 7 bases short and J 5 bases short, with 11 bases between. DNA of the CDR3: TGCGCCAGCAACCAGATACAAACCGGGGAGCTGTTTTTA. Protein product: CASNQIQTGELFL.

The J gene is TRBJ2-3, the V gene TRBV12-3 or TRBV12-4; TRBD2 aligns across 13 bases. The J segment lost 5 bases and the V segment lost 10 bases, leaving 9 bases of the junction unmatched. This CDR3 has 15 residues. The CDR3 protein is CANTGTSGDKDTQYF. The CDR3 DNA reads TGTGCCAACACAGGGACTAGCGGGGATAAAGATACGCAGTATTTT.

The chain employs TRBV4-1 and TRBJ2-1; 8 nucleotides line up with TRBD1. The ends lost 7 bases at V and 9 bases at J; junction bases unmatched: 14. CDR1 is MGHRA and CDR2 is YSYEKL in the germline V gene. This CDR3 region has 15 residues. CDR3 protein: CASNHPPQGAVEQFF. CDR3 sequence (DNA): TGCGCCAGCAATCACCCCCCTCAGGGGGCGGTTGAGCAGTTCTTC.

Of note for this clonotype: The CDR3 carries no conserved terminal phenylalanine or tryptophan, so it likely arises from a read error. The chain has TRBV20-1 and TRBJ2-1; 10 bases map to TRBD2. The CDR3 contains 15 residues. Germline loops: CDR1 DFQATT, CDR2 SNEGSKA (reference sequence). The CDR3 reads CSAGEGSGRSNEQFL. The DNA of the CDR3 is TGCAGTGCTGGAGAGGGTAGCGGGAGGAGCAATGAGCAGTTCTTA.

The chain uses TRBV11-3 and TRBJ2-5, with TRBD2 as a possible D gene (6 bases). With 0 bases removed from V and 12 bases from J, the gap between germline ends came to 17 bases. This CDR3 has 14 amino acids. In germline, CDR1 is SGHNT, CDR2 YENEEA. This CDR3 reads CASSLDGGTLVEYF. As DNA, the CDR3 is TGTGCCAGCAGCTTAGATGGCGGGACCCTCGTCGAGTACTTC.

The CDR3 loop is CVDSSGQVLETQYF. For the CDR3, the DNA is TGTGTCGACAGCTCCGGACAGGTTCTGGAGACCCAGTACTTC. The chain combines TRBV11-2 with TRBJ2-5; the match to TRBD1 covers 7 bases. Germline V lookup: CDR1 SGHAT, CDR2 FQNNGV. The CDR3 totals 14 residues. Using reference TRBV11-2 and TRBJ2-5 for the parts outside the CDR3, the full variable domain is EAGVAQSPRYKIIEKRQSVAFWCNPISGHATLYWYQQILGQGPKLLIQFQNNGVVDDSQLPKDRFSAERLKGVDSTLKIQPAKLEDSAVYLCVDSSGQVLETQYFGPGTRLLVL.

Points on this clonotype: Just one base apart from a much larger clone, this may be a read error. The chain carries TRBV19 and TRBJ1-1; 7 bases agree with TRBD1. J gave up 4 bases and V 7 bases, and 9 bases lay outside the gene matches. The CDR3 sequence is 14 residues long. Germline values: CDR1 LNHDA, CDR2 SQIVND (reference sequence). CDR3 loop: CASIRQGRGTEAFF. DNA for the CDR3: TGTGCCAGTATCCGACAGGGAAGGGGCACTGAAGCTTTCTTT.

This clonotype was recorded only once. The conserved closing phenylalanine or tryptophan is absent in this CDR3, likely reflecting a read error. The limits of the CDR3 on the DNA are not certain, so only TCRdb's listed CDR3 is given. The chain uses TRBV11-2 and TRBJ2-2; the tabulated D call, TRBD1, remains unverified against the DNA. The germline V gene has CDR1 SGHAT and CDR2 FQNNGV. The CDR3 length equals 15 residues, ends included. The CDR3 here is CASSSTGIITLELLI.

Remarks on this clonotype: This may arise from a read error, as a much more abundant clone is one base away. The V gene is TRBV11-2, the J gene TRBJ2-7; D remains ambiguous. The germline V gene encodes CDR1 SGHAT and CDR2 FQNNGV. The germline V and J ends were trimmed by 7 bases and 0 bases, with 10 bases remaining between them. This CDR3 spans 13 amino acids. The CDR3 here is CASMRGVSYEQYF. CDR3 DNA sequence: TGTGCCAGCATGAGAGGCGTCTCCTACGAGCAGTACTTC.

Worth noting for this clonotype: This is likely a read error, given that the CDR3 carries no conserved phenylalanine or tryptophan at its end. The DNA is omitted, as the CDR3 cannot be located on it reliably, and the CDR3 follows TCRdb's listing. The V and J genes are TRBV6-2 or TRBV6-3 and TRBJ1-1. The CDR3 spans 14 residues, counting both ends. Germline lookup yields CDR1 MNHEY and CDR2 SVGEGT. The CDR3 spells CASIYPYGNTEVFS.

This clonotype was counted between two and nine times. The rearrangement uses TRBV4-2 and TRBJ1-5, with D perhaps TRBD1 (5 bases). Trimming stripped 0 bases from V and 6 bases from J, with 6 bases between. The length of the CDR3 is 13 residues. CDR1 and CDR2 from the germline V gene are LGHNA and YNFKEQ. In nucleotides, the CDR3 is TGTGCCAGCAGCCAAGATAGGGGTCAGCCCCAGCATTTT. Its translation is CASSQDRGQPQHF.

Turning to this clonotype: Mismatch with germline at one junction end may stem from a read error. The CDR3 sequence: CASWTSRNTIHF. CDR3 bases: TGTGCCAGCTGGACAAGCCGTAACACCATCCATTTT. This rearrangement joins TRBV6-1 to TRBJ1-3, with a tentative D call TRBD1 (5 bases). This CDR3 contains 12 residues. The germline V gene encodes CDR1 MNHNS and CDR2 SASEGT.

The chain recombines TRBV7-9 with TRBJ2-2; tentative D call: TRBD1 (6 bases). Trimming removed 6 bases from V and 0 bases from J, with 17 bases in between. The CDR3 spans 17 residues. From germline, CDR1 is SEHNR and CDR2 FQNEAQ (reference sequence). CDR3 residues: CASRDPGQFANTGELFF. The DNA for the CDR3 is TGTGCCAGCAGGGACCCTGGACAGTTCGCGAACACCGGGGAGCTGTTTTTT.

The table lists this clonotype with many counts. The chain links TRBV28 to TRBJ2-3; D unresolved. The V and J ends lost 4 bases and 2 bases respectively, with 13 bases between them. The CDR3 loop spans 15 amino acids. Germline V gene data show CDR1 as MDHEN and CDR2 as SYDVKM. The CDR3 spells CASSSPPSHTDTQYF. CDR3 DNA sequence: TGTGCCAGCAGTTCCCCCCCTTCCCACACAGATACGCAGTATTTT.

Details on this clonotype: The junction departs from germline at one end; a sequencing error may be responsible. DNA for the CDR3: TGCAGTGCTAGAGCGGCGGTGGGAACAGATACGCACTATTTT. This codes for CSARAAVGTDTHYF. The V and J genes are TRBV20-1 and TRBJ2-3; no clear D. The CDR3 is 14 residues long. CDR1 DFQATT and CDR2 SNEGSKA come from the germline V gene (reference sequence).

This clonotype was recorded a few times. The chain uses TRBV7-2 and TRBJ2-1; D gene ambiguous. The germline CDR1 and CDR2 sequences are SGHTA and FQGNSA. The CDR3 contains 15 residues. Trimming shortened V by 3 bases and J by 0 bases, and 9 bases separated the two germline ends. The chain's CDR3 is CASSLTVSSYNEQFF. CDR3 DNA: TGTGCCAGCAGCTTGACCGTAAGCTCCTACAATGAGCAGTTCTTC.

This clonotype appeared a single time. A read error may produce the germline difference seen at one junction end. CDR3 protein: CDSGTGSNTEAFF. The CDR3 coding sequence is TGCGACAGCGGCACAGGGTCGAACACTGAAGCTTTCTTT. This chain joins TRBV4-3 and TRBJ1-1; the D gene is possibly TRBD1 (6 bases). The CDR3 is 13 residues long. The V gene's germline CDR1 is LGHNA and CDR2 YSLEER.

The genes are TRBV5-1 and TRBJ2-4; 7 nucleotides align to TRBD2. V dropped 5 bases and J dropped 1; count of bases not matched to a gene: 3. The CDR3 is made up of 14 amino acids. Germline CDR1 SGHRS, CDR2 YFSETQ. The CDR3 sequence is CASSRTSAKNIQYF. The CDR3, as DNA: TGCGCCAGCAGTAGGACTAGTGCCAAAAACATTCAGTACTTC.

This clonotype showed up many times. The V call is TRBV10-1, the J call TRBJ1-3; 7 nucleotides agree with TRBD1. Per germline, CDR1 WNHNN and CDR2 SYGVQD (reference sequence). J gave up 4 bases and V 6 bases, and 6 bases lay outside the gene matches. The CDR3 is made up of 14 amino acids. CDR3 region: CASSQTGLGNTIYF. The CDR3, as DNA: TGCGCCAGCAGCCAGACAGGGCTGGGAAACACCATATATTTT.